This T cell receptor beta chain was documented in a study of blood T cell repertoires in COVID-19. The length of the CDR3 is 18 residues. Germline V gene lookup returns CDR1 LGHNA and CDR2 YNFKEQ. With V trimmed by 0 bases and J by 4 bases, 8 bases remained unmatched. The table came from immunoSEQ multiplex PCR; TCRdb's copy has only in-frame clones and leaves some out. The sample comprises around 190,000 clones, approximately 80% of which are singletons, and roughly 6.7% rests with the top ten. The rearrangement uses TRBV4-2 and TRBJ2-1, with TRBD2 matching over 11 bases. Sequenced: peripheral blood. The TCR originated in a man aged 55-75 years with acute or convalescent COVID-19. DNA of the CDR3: TGTGCCAGCAGCCAAGATAGGTCTAGCGGGGGGAAATACAATGAGCAGTTCTTC. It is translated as CASSQDRSSGGKYNEQFF.